Presented here are 29 T cell receptor beta chains from one specimen sequenced in a study of blood T cells in healthy people across ages. Combining a sample-barcoded 5' primer with a J-beta primer mix, a second PCR ran for about 7 to 11 cycles. TCRdb reprocessed the 5' RACE reads via MiXCR and lists one record per CDR3 protein. The sample shows hundreds of thousands of distinct CDR3 sequences, less than 25% of them seen only once. These data were likewise used in another study, on T cells of mothers and their children.

Sequencing used blood. Receptors originate from a boy younger than 18 in good health.

In this sample, this clonotype turned up a few times. The V gene is TRBV20-1, the J gene TRBJ2-2; D gene uncertain. The germline gives CDR1 DFQATT, CDR2 SNEGSKA (reference sequence). V was pared by 0 bases and J by 5 bases, with 19 bases between. CDR3 length: 17 residues. The CDR3 DNA reads TGCAGTGCTAGAGATCAGACGTCCGCAGAGAGGACCGGGGAGCTGTTTTTT. It yields the protein CSARDQTSAERTGELFF.

The CDR3 protein is CASSQVNPYNEQFF. CDR3 nucleotides: TGTGCCAGCAGCCAAGTTAACCCCTACAATGAGCAGTTCTTC. The chain carries TRBV14 and TRBJ2-5, with D unclear. With the DNA end fitting TRBJ2-1 better, the J assignment may be wrong. Germline CDR1 is SGHDN and CDR2 is FVKESK. The CDR3 sequence is 14 residues long.

The chain links TRBV6-5 to TRBJ2-5; 8 nucleotides agree with TRBD1. V trimming: 2 bases; J trimming: 1 base; junction bases outside the gene matches: 3. This CDR3 contains 15 residues. Germline V lookup: CDR1 MNHEY, CDR2 SVGAGI. CDR3 in amino acids: CASSYGGQGQETQYF. DNA of the CDR3: TGTGCCAGCAGTTACGGTGGACAGGGCCAAGAGACCCAGTACTTC.

This clonotype was seen only a few times. The chain employs TRBV12-3 or TRBV12-4 and TRBJ1-2, with D possibly TRBD1 on 5 matching bases. The CDR3 runs to 11 residues. Trimming stripped 6 bases from V and 11 bases from J, with 13 bases between. DNA of the CDR3: TGTGCCAGCAGCCCGATCCAGGGTTACACCTTC. Translation: CASSPIQGYTF.

A few counts support this clonotype. The chain employs TRBV4-3 and TRBJ2-1, with D unresolved. V gave up 2 bases and J gave up 1 base, with 9 bases separating them. The CDR3 is 15 residues long. Germline-derived CDR1 and CDR2 are LGHNA and YSLEER. The DNA for the CDR3 is TGCGCCAGCAGCCAAAGCGTACCTTCCTACAATGAGCAGTTCTTC. Translated: CASSQSVPSYNEQFF.

This chain connects TRBV6-5 to TRBJ2-7; weak D call: TRBD2 (7 bases). Germline assignment: CDR1 MNHEY and CDR2 SVGAGI. CDR3 length: 16 residues. V lost 6 bases and J 4 bases, leaving 22 bases between the germline ends. The CDR3 bases are TGTGCCAGCAGCCTCTCCTGGGGCGGGGGCTCATACGAGCAGTACTTC. It codes for CASSLSWGGGSYEQYF.

This sequence joins TRBV5-1 and TRBJ1-6; 7 bases agree with TRBD1. In germline, CDR1 is SGHRS, CDR2 YFSETQ. The CDR3 is 14 amino acids. The J segment lost 5 bases and the V segment lost 3 bases, leaving 2 bases of the junction unmatched. In nucleotides, the CDR3 is TGCGCCAGCAGCTCGGACAGGAATAATTCACCCCTCCACTTT. This translates into CASSSDRNNSPLHF.

This clonotype showed up many times. A much larger clone lies one base from this, so it may be a read error. This sequence joins TRBV6-6 and TRBJ2-7, with TRBD1 matching over 11 bases. There are 15 residues in the CDR3. Germline lookup yields CDR1 MNHNY and CDR2 SVGAGI (reference sequence). Trimming removed 4 bases from V and 3 bases from J; junction bases left unmatched: 5. This chain's CDR3 is CASSCSGTGGYEQYF. The CDR3 DNA is TGTGCCAGCAGTTGCTCCGGGACAGGGGGCTACGAGCAGTACTTC.

The V gene is TRBV7-8, the J gene TRBJ2-3; D is unresolved. Trimming shortened V by 4 bases and J by 1 base, and 15 bases separated the two germline ends. The CDR3 is 16 residues long. From germline, CDR1 is SGHVS and CDR2 FQNEAQ. Here the CDR3 DNA reads TGTGCCAGCAGCTCCCAAGATGGAAGTGGCACAGATACGCAGTATTTT. Encoded protein: CASSSQDGSGTDTQYF. Based on the CDR3 plus reference TRBV7-8 and TRBJ2-3, the full variable domain is GAGVSQSPRYKVAKRGQDVALRCDPISGHVSLFWYQQALGQGPEFLTYFQNEAQLDKSGLPSDRFFAERPEGSVSTLKIQRTQQEDSAVYLCASSSQDGSGTDTQYFGPGTRLTVL.

This chain joins TRBV5-1 and TRBJ2-3; D may be TRBD1 (6 bases). V lost 1 base and J 0 bases, leaving 12 bases between the germline ends. The CDR3 spans 16 residues. The germline CDR1 and CDR2 sequences are SGHRS and YFSETQ. Written as DNA, the CDR3 is TGCGCCAGCAGCTTGTTCCCAGGGGCGAGCACAGATACGCAGTATTTT. Its protein is CASSLFPGASTDTQYF.

The rearrangement uses TRBV2 and TRBJ2-5, with a possible D match to TRBD2 (6 bases). Trimming took off 6 bases at V and 4 bases at J, with 18 bases between the two ends. CDR3 length equals 15 residues. Per germline, CDR1 SNHLY and CDR2 FYNNEI. The CDR3 protein is CASSDSSDSGETQYF. DNA of the CDR3: TGTGCCAGCAGCGACTCTAGCGACAGTGGAGAGACCCAGTACTTC.

This chain links TRBV4-2 with TRBJ2-1; no definite D call. From germline, CDR1 is LGHNA and CDR2 YNFKEQ. The CDR3 is 13 residues long. V was pared by 1 base and J by 9 bases, with 10 bases between. The CDR3, as DNA: TGTGCCAGCAGCCAAGCCTCGGGCGCTGAGCAGTTCTTC. Its translation is CASSQASGAEQFF.

The V gene is TRBV24-1, the J gene TRBJ1-1; D possibly corresponds to TRBD1 (5 bases). Trimming stripped 9 bases from V and 4 bases from J, with 8 bases between. CDR1 KGHDR and CDR2 SFDVKD come from the germline V gene. CDR3 size: 11 residues. CDR3 nucleotides: TGTGCCACCGCGAGGGGCACTGAAGCTTTCTTT. Its protein is CATARGTEAFF.

V is TRBV28 and J is TRBJ2-5; tentative D call: TRBD2 (5 bases). The end of the DNA aligns better with TRBJ2-1, so the J call may be wrong. CDR1 and CDR2 from the germline V gene are MDHEN and SYDVKM. This CDR3 spans 15 amino acids. The CDR3 reads CASSLTGLAYNEQFF. The CDR3 region has the DNA TGTGCCAGCAGTTTGACGGGATTAGCCTACAATGAGCAGTTCTTC.

V usage is TRBV7-9 and J usage is TRBJ1-5; TRBD1 aligns across 7 bases. Germline CDR1 reads SEHNR; CDR2 reads FQNEAQ (reference sequence). V shed 5 bases, J shed 1 base, and the junction held 5 bases outside the gene matches. This CDR3 contains 15 residues. The CDR3 coding sequence is TGTGCCAGCAGCCGACAGGGCGCGAGCAATCAGCCCCAGCATTTT. Its translation is CASSRQGASNQPQHF.

V gene TRBV7-2 combines with J gene TRBJ1-5; weak D call: TRBD1 (5 bases). Germline CDR1 SGHTA, CDR2 FQGNSA. This CDR3 contains 15 residues. Trimming cost V 1 base and J 6 bases, with 13 bases left between them. The CDR3 nucleotides are TGTGCCAGCAGCTTAGTCGTACAGGCTGGTCAGCCCCAGCATTTT. This gives the protein CASSLVVQAGQPQHF.

This chain connects TRBV7-9 to TRBJ2-5, with a possible D match to TRBD2 (5 bases). CDR1 and CDR2 from the germline V gene are SEHNR and FQNEAQ (reference sequence). Trimming left V 7 bases short and J 9 bases short, with 18 bases between. The CDR3 is 13 residues long. The CDR3 nucleotides are TGTGCCAGCAAACGGACTGAGTCGCAGTCCCAGTACTTC. This sequence encodes CASKRTESQSQYF.

The V and J genes are TRBV29-1 and TRBJ2-5; the match to TRBD1 covers 10 bases. The J call is in doubt because the DNA end fits TRBJ2-7 better. Germline values: CDR1 SQVTM, CDR2 ANQGSEA. The CDR3 totals 13 residues. In nucleotides, the CDR3 is TGCAGCGTCCGGACAGGGGGCTCCTACGAGCAGTACTTC. This sequence encodes CSVRTGGSYEQYF.

The chain recombines TRBV5-1 with TRBJ2-3; 7 bases are a match to TRBD2. Germline V gene data show CDR1 as SGHRS and CDR2 as YFSETQ. The ends lost 4 bases at V and 3 bases at J; junction bases unmatched: 8. The CDR3 contains 15 residues. CDR3 nucleotide sequence: TGCGCCAGCAGCCTCCAGAGACTAGCTACAGATACGCAGTATTTT. It is translated as CASSLQRLATDTQYF.

The rearrangement links TRBV5-1 to TRBJ2-5, with D maybe TRBD1 (6 bases). The DNA end favors TRBJ2-1, so the J call may be wrong. The germline gives CDR1 SGHRS, CDR2 YFSETQ. The CDR3 sequence is 14 residues long. CDR3 in amino acids: CASSVGQGLNEQFF. Written as DNA, the CDR3 is TGCGCCAGCAGCGTCGGCCAGGGGCTTAATGAGCAGTTCTTC.

V gene TRBV5-6 combines with J gene TRBJ2-2; TRBD1 matches at 10 bases. The CDR3 contains 15 residues. Looked up from germline, CDR1 is SGHDT and CDR2 is YYEEEE. The ends lost 4 bases at V and 5 bases at J; junction bases unmatched: 5. The CDR3 here is CASSRGQGLTGELFF. The CDR3 DNA sequence: TGTGCCAGCAGCCGGGGACAGGGGTTGACCGGGGAGCTGTTTTTT.

This chain joins TRBV6-4 and TRBJ2-1; D gene unclear. The germline gives CDR1 MRHNA, CDR2 SNTAGT. The CDR3 contains 13 residues. V was trimmed by 3 bases and J by 5 bases, leaving 8 bases between them. The CDR3 coding sequence is TGTGCCAGCAGTGAAGCGCAAAACAATGAGCAGTTCTTC. Amino acid sequence: CASSEAQNNEQFF.

This clonotype was detected only a few times. The conserved phenylalanine or tryptophan is not found at the CDR3 terminus, so this likely reflects a read error. The chain recombines TRBV28 with TRBJ1-4; D is undetermined. The V and J ends lost 3 bases and 2 bases respectively, with 16 bases between them. This CDR3 is built from 17 residues. Germline-derived CDR1 and CDR2 are MDHEN and SYDVKM. This CDR3 reads CASSFIPLIFTNEKLFL. The CDR3 nucleotides are TGTGCCAGCAGTTTCATACCACTTATATTCACTAATGAAAAACTGTTTCTT.

There are a few counts of this clonotype. The rearrangement uses TRBV27 and TRBJ2-7, with TRBD2 identical over 7 bases. The junction had 7 bases not matched to a gene; V was cut back by 10 bases and J by 1 base. CDR3 size: 13 residues. The germline CDR1 and CDR2 sequences are MNHEY and SMNVEV (reference sequence). CDR3 in amino acids: CAIGGGSSYEQYF. The CDR3 DNA reads as TGTGCCATTGGGGGGGGGTCGTCCTACGAGCAGTACTTC.

The chain uses TRBV12-3 or TRBV12-4 and TRBJ2-5, with 7 bases lining up with TRBD2. The V and J ends lost 2 bases and 5 bases, in that order; junction bases with no gene match: 5. CDR3 length: 14 residues. CDR3 DNA sequence: TGTGCCAGCAGTTTACGGGGGGAGGGGGAGACCCAGTACTTC. Encoded protein: CASSLRGEGETQYF.

The chain uses TRBV11-1 and TRBJ2-1; D remains unclear. Trimming stripped 7 bases from V and 4 bases from J, with 11 bases between. This CDR3 contains 13 residues. The V gene's germline CDR1 is SGHAT and CDR2 FQDESV (reference sequence). CDR3 DNA sequence: TGTGCCAGCAACGATGCATCTTACAATGAGCAGTTCTTC. Its translation is CASNDASYNEQFF.

This clonotype was observed a single time. The chain employs TRBV20-1 and TRBJ2-7, with D tentatively TRBD1 or TRBD2 (6 bases each). The germline CDR1 and CDR2 sequences are DFQATT and SNEGSKA (reference sequence). The length of the CDR3 is 14 residues. Trimming took off 6 bases at V and 2 bases at J, with 17 bases between the two ends. The CDR3 nucleotides read TGCAGTGCCAGTTCCCCCGGGGGCCCCTACGAGCAGTACTTC. Translation gives CSASSPGGPYEQYF.

This chain connects TRBV28 to TRBJ1-5; 11 nucleotides line up with TRBD1. Germline lookup yields CDR1 MDHEN and CDR2 SYDVKM. The length of the CDR3 is 15 residues. The J segment lost 6 bases and the V segment lost 5 bases, leaving 6 bases of the junction unmatched. The CDR3 coding sequence is TGTGCCAGCAGTCGGACAGGGGGCGCGGGTCAGCCCCAGCATTTT. Protein product: CASSRTGGAGQPQHF.

This clonotype was seen a handful of times. The V gene is TRBV20-1, the J gene TRBJ2-3; no clear D. The V end was cut by 5 bases, the J end by 4 bases, with 19 bases between. This CDR3 spans 15 amino acids. Per germline, CDR1 DFQATT and CDR2 SNEGSKA (reference sequence). This CDR3 is CSASRPPDNADTQYF. CDR3 bases: TGCAGTGCTTCTCGACCCCCAGACAACGCAGATACGCAGTATTTT.